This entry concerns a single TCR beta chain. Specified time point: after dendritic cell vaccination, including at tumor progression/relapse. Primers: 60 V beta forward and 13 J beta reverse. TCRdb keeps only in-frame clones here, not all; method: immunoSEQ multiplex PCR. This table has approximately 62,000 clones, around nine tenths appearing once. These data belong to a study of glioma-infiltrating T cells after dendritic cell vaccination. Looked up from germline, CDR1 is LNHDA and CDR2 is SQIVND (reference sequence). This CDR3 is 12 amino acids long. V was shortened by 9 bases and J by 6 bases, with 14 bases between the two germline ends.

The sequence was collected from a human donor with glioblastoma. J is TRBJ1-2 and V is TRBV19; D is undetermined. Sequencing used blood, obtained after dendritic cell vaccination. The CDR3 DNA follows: TGTGCCAGCGACGGGTTCGGGGATGGCTACACCTTC. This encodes CASDGFGDGYTF.